The 3 T cell receptor beta chains reported below all come from one sample, sequenced in a study of CD4 and CD8 cells across lung adenocarcinoma regions. Each CDR3 protein is one row after TCRdb ran MiXCR on the PCR reads. The table has 6,000 to 7,500 distinct CDR3 sequences, approximately 53% seen once. Material: CD8+ T cells from the center of a lung tumor. These receptors were collected from a male donor with lung adenocarcinoma. The CD4 and CD8 labels of this study may be unreliable.

The chain recombines TRBV6-1 with TRBJ1-4; D is ambiguous. Germline-derived CDR1 and CDR2 are MNHNS and SASEGT. Trimming removed 3 bases from V and 2 bases from J, with 4 bases in between. CDR3 length equals 13 residues. Here the CDR3 DNA reads TGTGCCAGCAGTGACAGTACTAATGAAAAACTGTTTTTT. Translation gives CASSDSTNEKLFF.

The V call is TRBV27, the J call TRBJ2-5, with a weak D call TRBD2 (5 bases). This CDR3 has 16 residues. Trimming took off 6 bases at V and 0 bases at J, with 17 bases between the two ends. CDR1 MNHEY and CDR2 SMNVEV come from the germline V gene (reference sequence). In DNA form, the CDR3 reads TGTGCCAGCAGGATAAGAGCGGCCACGTACCAAGAGACCCAGTACTTC. This gives the protein CASRIRAATYQETQYF.

This rearrangement joins TRBV4-3 to TRBJ2-1; 10 bases map to TRBD2. This CDR3 has 17 amino acids. The germline V gene has CDR1 LGHNA and CDR2 YSLEER. Unmatched junction bases numbered 8, after V lost 0 bases and J lost 6 bases. The CDR3 reads CASSQEFTAGGPNEQFF. The CDR3 nucleotides read TGCGCCAGCAGCCAAGAGTTTACAGCGGGGGGGCCCAATGAGCAGTTCTTC.